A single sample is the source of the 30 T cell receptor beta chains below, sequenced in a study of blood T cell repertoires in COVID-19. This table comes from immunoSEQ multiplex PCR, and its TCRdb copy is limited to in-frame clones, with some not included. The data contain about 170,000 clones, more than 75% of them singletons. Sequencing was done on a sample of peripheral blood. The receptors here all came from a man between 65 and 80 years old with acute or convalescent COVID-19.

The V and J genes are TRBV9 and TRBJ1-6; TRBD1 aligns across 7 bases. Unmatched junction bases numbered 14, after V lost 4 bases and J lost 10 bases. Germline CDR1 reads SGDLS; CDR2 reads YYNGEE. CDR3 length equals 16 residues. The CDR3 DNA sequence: TGTGCCAGCAGCCTCCAAGAGCGGGCAGGGGGGTCACCCCTCCACTTT. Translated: CASSLQERAGGSPLHF.

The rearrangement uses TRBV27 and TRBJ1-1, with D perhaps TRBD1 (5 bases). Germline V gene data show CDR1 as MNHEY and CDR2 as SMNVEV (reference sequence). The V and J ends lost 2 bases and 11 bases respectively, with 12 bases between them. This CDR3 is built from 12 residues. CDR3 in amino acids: CASSLTGGWAFF. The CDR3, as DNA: TGTGCCAGCAGTTTAACCGGGGGTTGGGCTTTCTTT.

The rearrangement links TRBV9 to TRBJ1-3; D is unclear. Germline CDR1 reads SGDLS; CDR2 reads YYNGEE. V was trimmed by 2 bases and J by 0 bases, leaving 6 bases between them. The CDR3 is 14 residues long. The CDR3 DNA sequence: TGTGCCAGCAGCGTGCGGGGCTCTGGAAACACCATATATTTT. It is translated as CASSVRGSGNTIYF.

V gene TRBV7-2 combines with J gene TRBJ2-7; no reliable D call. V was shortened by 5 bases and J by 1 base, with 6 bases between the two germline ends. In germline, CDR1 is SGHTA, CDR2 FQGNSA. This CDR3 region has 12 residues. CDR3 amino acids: CASSPPSYEQYF. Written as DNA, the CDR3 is TGTGCCAGCAGCCCCCCGTCCTACGAGCAGTACTTC.

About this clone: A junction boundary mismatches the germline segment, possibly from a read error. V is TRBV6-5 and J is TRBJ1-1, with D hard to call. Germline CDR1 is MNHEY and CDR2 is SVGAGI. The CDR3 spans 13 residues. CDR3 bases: TGTGCCAGCAGTTCCTTTGGGCCCCCCACCCTCCTCTTT. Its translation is CASSSFGPPTLLF.

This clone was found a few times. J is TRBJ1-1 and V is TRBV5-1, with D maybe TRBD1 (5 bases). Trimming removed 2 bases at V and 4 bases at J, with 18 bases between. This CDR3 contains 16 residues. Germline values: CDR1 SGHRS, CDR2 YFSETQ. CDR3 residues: CASSLLSRRGGTEAFF. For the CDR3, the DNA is TGCGCCAGCAGCTTACTGTCCCGGAGGGGAGGCACTGAAGCTTTCTTT.

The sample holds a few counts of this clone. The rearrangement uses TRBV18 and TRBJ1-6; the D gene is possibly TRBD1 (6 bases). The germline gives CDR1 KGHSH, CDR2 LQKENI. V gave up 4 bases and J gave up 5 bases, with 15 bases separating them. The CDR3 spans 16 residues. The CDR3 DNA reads TGTGCCAGCTCACAAAGCGGGACATTCAATAATTCACCCCTCCACTTT. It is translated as CASSQSGTFNNSPLHF.

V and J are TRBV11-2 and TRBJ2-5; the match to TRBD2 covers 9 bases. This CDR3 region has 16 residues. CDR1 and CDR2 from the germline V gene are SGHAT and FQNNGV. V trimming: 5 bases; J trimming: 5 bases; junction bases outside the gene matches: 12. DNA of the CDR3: TGTGCCAGCAGCCCGCCAGCGTCTAGCGGGGACGAGACCCAGTACTTC. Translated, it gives CASSPPASSGDETQYF.

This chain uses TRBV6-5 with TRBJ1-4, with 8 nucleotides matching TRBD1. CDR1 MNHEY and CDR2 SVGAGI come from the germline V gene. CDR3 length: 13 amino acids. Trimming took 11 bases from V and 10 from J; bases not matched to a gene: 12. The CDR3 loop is CAVLWTGSGKLFF. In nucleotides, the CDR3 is TGTGCCGTACTATGGACAGGGTCTGGAAAACTGTTTTTT.

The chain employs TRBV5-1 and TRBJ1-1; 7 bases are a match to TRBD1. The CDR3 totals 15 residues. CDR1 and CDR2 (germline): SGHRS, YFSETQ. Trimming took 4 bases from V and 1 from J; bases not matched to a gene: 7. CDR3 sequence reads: CASSLPDRQNTEAFF. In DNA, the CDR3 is TGCGCCAGCAGCCTCCCGGACAGGCAGAACACTGAAGCTTTCTTT.

The CDR3 loop reads CASTVGGVAKNIQYF. CDR3 in DNA: TGTGCCAGCACAGTCGGGGGGGTAGCCAAAAACATTCAGTACTTC. The V gene is TRBV28, the J gene TRBJ2-4, with 8 bases matching TRBD2. The CDR3 extends over 15 amino acids. Germline CDR1 reads MDHEN; CDR2 reads SYDVKM. V dropped 7 bases and J dropped 0; count of bases not matched to a gene: 5. Complete variable domain (other parts from reference TRBV28 and TRBJ2-4): DVKVTQSSRYLVKRTGEKVFLECVQDMDHENMFWYRQDPGLGLRLIYFSYDVKMKEKGDIPEGYSVSREKKERFSLILESASTNQTSMYLCASTVGGVAKNIQYFGAGTRLSVL.

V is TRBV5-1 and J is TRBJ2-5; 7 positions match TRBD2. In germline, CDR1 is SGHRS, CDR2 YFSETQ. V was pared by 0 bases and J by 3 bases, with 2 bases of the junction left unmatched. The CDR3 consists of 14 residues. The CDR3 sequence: CASSLARGEETQYF. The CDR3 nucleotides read TGCGCCAGCAGCTTGGCTCGGGGGGAAGAGACCCAGTACTTC.

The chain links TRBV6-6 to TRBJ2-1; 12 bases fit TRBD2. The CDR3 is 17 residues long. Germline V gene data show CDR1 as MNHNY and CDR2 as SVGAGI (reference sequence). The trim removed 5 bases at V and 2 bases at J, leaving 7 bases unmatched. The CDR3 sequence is CASSHGASGGAYNEQFF. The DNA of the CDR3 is TGTGCCAGCAGTCACGGGGCTAGCGGGGGGGCCTACAATGAGCAGTTCTTC.

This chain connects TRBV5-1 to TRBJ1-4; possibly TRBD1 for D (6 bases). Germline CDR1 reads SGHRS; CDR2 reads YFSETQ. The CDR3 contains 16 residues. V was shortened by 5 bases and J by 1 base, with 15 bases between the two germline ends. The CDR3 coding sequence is TGCGCCAGCAGGCGAGGGGGTACAGAAACTAATGAAAAACTGTTTTTT. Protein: CASRRGGTETNEKLFF.

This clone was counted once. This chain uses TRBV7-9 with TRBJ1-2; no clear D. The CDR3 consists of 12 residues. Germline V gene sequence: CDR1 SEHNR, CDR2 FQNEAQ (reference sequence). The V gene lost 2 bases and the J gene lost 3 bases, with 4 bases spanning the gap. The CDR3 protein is CASSLSDYGYTF. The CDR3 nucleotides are TGTGCCAGCAGCTTATCGGACTATGGCTACACCTTC. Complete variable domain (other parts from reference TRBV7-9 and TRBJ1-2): DTGVSQNPRHKITKRGQNVTFRCDPISEHNRLYWYRQTLGQGPEFLTYFQNEAQLEKSRLLSDRFSAERPKGSFSTLEIQRTEQGDSAMYLCASSLSDYGYTFGSGTRLTVV.

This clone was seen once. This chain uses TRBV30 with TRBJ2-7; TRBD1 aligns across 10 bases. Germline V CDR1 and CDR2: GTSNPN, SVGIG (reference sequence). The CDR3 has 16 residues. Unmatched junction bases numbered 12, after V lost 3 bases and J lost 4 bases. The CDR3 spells CAWSPLGQGVEYEQYF. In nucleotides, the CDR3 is TGTGCCTGGAGCCCACTTGGACAGGGGGTCGAATACGAGCAGTACTTC. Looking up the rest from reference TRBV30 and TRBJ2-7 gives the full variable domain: SQTIHQWPATLVQPVGSPLSLECTVEGTSNPNLYWYRQAAGRGLQLLFYSVGIGQISSEVPQNLSASRPQDRQFILSSKKLLLSDSGFYLCAWSPLGQGVEYEQYFGPGTRLTVT.

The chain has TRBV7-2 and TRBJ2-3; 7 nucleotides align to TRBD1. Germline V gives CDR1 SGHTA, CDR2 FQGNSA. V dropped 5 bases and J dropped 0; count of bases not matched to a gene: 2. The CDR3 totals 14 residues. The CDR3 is CASSLGQSTDTQYF. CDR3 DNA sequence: TGTGCCAGCAGCCTGGGACAGAGCACAGATACGCAGTATTTT. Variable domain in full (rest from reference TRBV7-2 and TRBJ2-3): GAGVSQSPSNKVTEKGKDVELRCDPISGHTALYWYRQSLGQGLEFLIYFQGNSAPDKSGLPSDRFSAERTGGSVSTLTIQRTQQEDSAVYLCASSLGQSTDTQYFGPGTRLTVL.

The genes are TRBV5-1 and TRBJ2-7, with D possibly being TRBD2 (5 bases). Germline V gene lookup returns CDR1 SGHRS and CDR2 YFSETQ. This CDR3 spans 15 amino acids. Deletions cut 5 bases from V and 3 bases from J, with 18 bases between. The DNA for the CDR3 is TGCGCCAGCAGTCCCCTCCCCGAGGGCGACTACGAGCAGTACTTC. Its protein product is CASSPLPEGDYEQYF.

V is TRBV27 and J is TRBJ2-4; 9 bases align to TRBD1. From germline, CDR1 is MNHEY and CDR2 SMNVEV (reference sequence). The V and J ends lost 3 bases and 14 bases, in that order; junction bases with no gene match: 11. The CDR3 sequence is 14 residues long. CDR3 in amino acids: CASSFVDRGAGEYF. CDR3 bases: TGTGCCAGCAGTTTTGTGGACAGGGGAGCCGGCGAGTACTTC.

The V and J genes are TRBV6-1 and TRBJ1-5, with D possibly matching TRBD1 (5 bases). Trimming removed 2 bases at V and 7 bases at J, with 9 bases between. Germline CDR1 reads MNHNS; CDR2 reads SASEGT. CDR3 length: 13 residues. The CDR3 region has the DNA TGTGCCAGCAGTGAATCAGGGTGGCAGCCCCAGCATTTT. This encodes CASSESGWQPQHF.

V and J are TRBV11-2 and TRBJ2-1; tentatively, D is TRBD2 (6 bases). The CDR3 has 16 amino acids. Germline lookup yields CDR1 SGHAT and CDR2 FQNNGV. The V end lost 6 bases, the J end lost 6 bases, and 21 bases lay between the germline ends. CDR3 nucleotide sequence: TGTGCCAGCAGTCCGGGGGAAAGGGTTAGATTCAATGAGCAGTTCTTC. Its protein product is CASSPGERVRFNEQFF.

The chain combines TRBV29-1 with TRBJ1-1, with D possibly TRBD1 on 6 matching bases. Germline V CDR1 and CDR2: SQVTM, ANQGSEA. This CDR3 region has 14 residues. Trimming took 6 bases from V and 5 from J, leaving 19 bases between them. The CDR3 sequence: CSVPRGRSGTEAFF. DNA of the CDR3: TGCAGCGTGCCCAGGGGCAGATCAGGGACTGAAGCTTTCTTT.

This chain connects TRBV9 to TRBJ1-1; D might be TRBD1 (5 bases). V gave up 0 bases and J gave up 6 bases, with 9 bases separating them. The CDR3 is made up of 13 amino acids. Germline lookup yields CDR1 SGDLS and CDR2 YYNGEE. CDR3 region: CASSVAGVPEAFF. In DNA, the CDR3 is TGTGCCAGCAGCGTAGCGGGGGTCCCTGAAGCTTTCTTT.

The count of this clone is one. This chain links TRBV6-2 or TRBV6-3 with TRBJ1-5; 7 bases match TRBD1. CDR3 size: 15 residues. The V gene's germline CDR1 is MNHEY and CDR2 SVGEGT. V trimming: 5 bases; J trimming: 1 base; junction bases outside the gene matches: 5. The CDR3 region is CASSQQGSSNQPQHF. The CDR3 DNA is TGTGCCAGCAGTCAACAGGGGTCGAGCAATCAGCCCCAGCATTTT.

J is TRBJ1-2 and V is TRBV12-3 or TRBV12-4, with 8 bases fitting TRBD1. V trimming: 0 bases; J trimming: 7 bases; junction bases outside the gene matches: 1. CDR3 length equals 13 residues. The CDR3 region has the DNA TGTGCCAGCAGTTTAGCGGACAGGGCTGGCTACACCTTC. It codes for CASSLADRAGYTF.

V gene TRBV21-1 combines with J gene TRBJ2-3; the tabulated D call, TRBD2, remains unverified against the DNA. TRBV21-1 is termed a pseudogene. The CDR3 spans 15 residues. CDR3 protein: CASRAAASGTDTQYF. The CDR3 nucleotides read TGTGCCAGCAGAGCCGCGGCTAGCGGCACAGATACGCAGTATTTT.

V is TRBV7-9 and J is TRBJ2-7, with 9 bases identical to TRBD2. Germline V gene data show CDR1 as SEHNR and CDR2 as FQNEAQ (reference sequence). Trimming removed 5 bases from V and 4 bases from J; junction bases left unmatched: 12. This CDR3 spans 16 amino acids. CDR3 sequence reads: CASSPLPREGRYEQYF. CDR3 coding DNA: TGTGCCAGCAGCCCCCTCCCGCGGGAGGGCCGATACGAGCAGTACTTC.

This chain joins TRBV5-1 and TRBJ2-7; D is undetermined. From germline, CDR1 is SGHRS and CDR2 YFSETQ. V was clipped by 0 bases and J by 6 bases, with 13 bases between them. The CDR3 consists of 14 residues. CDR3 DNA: TGCGCCAGCAGCTTGGCCAGTATGGCTGGCGAGCAGTACTTC. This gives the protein CASSLASMAGEQYF.

The CDR3 protein is CAWLQGVGTEAFF. Here the CDR3 DNA reads TGTGCCTGGTTACAGGGGGTGGGCACTGAAGCTTTCTTT. This rearrangement joins TRBV30 to TRBJ1-1; 8 nucleotides align to TRBD1. CDR3 length equals 13 residues. CDR1 is GTSNPN, CDR2 SVGIG, per germline (reference sequence). V shed 5 bases, J shed 4 bases, and the junction held 6 bases outside the gene matches.

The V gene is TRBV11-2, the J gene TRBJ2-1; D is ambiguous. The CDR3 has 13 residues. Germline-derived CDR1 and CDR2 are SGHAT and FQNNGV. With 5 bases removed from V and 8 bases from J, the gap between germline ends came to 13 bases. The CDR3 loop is CASSRPSADEQFF. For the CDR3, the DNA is TGTGCCAGCAGCCGCCCGTCGGCGGATGAGCAGTTCTTC.